This entry lists 21 T cell receptor beta chains sequenced from one sample in a study of T cells in Graves' hyperthyroidism and ophthalmopathy (dated by TCRdb to between 2018 and 2021). Library method: multiplex PCR. The instrument given in TCRdb is Illumina HiSeq 2000. Amplification of TCR beta CDR3 regions was carried out from RNA transcripts. For the first round of RT-PCR on the TCR CDR3, the HTBI primer set was used together with the Qiagen OneStep RT-PCR kit. The raw public reads went through TCRdb reprocessing: fastp at Q25, MiXCR clone calling, in-frame beta chains kept. Entries that share a CDR3 protein sequence are merged under the most common genes and DNA. Here the sample has fewer than 450,000 distinct CDR3 sequences; less than 20% occur a single time. The ten biggest clones cover around two fifths of the sample. The specimen sequenced was blood. The receptors derive from a man aged 18 to 29 with Graves' ophthalmopathy.

This clonotype was picked up many times. V gene TRBV20-1 combines with J gene TRBJ1-1; D is undetermined. The CDR3 is made up of 12 amino acids. Germline CDR1 DFQATT, CDR2 SNEGSKA (reference sequence). The V and J ends lost 1 base and 1 base respectively, with 4 bases between them. The CDR3 DNA is TGCAGTGCTAGAGTGGGGAACACTGAAGCTTTCTTT. Amino acids: CSARVGNTEAFF.

Only a few counts were recorded for this clonotype. CDR3 region: CASSVNRDRGLEAFF. CDR3 sequence (DNA): TGTGCCAGCAGTGTGAACCGGGACAGGGGGCTTGAAGCTTTCTTT. This chain links TRBV2 with TRBJ1-1, with 12 positions matching TRBD1. V lost 4 bases, J lost 7 bases, and 7 bases stayed unmatched. This CDR3 contains 15 residues. Germline CDR1 is SNHLY and CDR2 is FYNNEI.

This clonotype has ten or more counts. CDR3 DNA: TGTGCCAGCAGTTACTCGAAGGGATCTTCACCCCTCCACTTT. It yields the protein CASSYSKGSSPLHF. The rearrangement links TRBV6-5 to TRBJ1-6; D unresolved. Germline CDR1 MNHEY, CDR2 SVGAGI. This CDR3 contains 14 residues. V was clipped by 0 bases and J by 9 bases, with 9 bases between them.

This clonotype has only a few counts. This rearrangement joins TRBV27 to TRBJ2-7, with D tentatively TRBD1 or TRBD2 (5 bases each). The CDR3 length is 14 residues. In germline, CDR1 is MNHEY, CDR2 SMNVEV (reference sequence). V shed 6 bases and J shed 0 bases, with 12 bases lying between them. The DNA of the CDR3 is TGTGCCAGCAGCCGGGACGACGCCTCCTACGAGCAGTACTTC. It codes for CASSRDDASYEQYF.

This chain links TRBV2 with TRBJ1-5; 8 bases are a match to TRBD1. The V segment lost 8 bases and the J segment 5 bases; nucleotides outside the gene matches: 17. CDR1 is SNHLY and CDR2 is FYNNEI in the germline V gene. The CDR3 has 17 amino acids. This chain's CDR3 is CASSPTRGQGWDQPQHF. In DNA form, the CDR3 reads TGTGCCAGCTCACCCACCCGCGGACAGGGCTGGGATCAGCCCCAGCATTTT.

Many counts were recorded for this clonotype. The CDR3 loop is CASSVAGQYSPDTQYF. CDR3 DNA: TGTGCCAGCAGCGTAGCGGGACAGTATTCCCCCGATACGCAGTATTTT. The rearrangement uses TRBV9 and TRBJ2-3, with 7 bases matching TRBD1. CDR1 is SGDLS, CDR2 YYNGEE, per germline. Unmatched junction bases numbered 10, after V lost 0 bases and J lost 6 bases. The CDR3 loop spans 16 amino acids.

At least ten counts were recorded for this clonotype. This sequence joins TRBV12-3 or TRBV12-4 and TRBJ1-2; D remains unclear. Trimming stripped 1 base from V and 1 base from J, with 4 bases between. This CDR3 region has 13 residues. The CDR3 spells CASSLGDNYGYTF. CDR3 coding DNA: TGTGCCAGCAGTTTAGGCGATAACTATGGCTACACCTTC.

This clonotype was seen many times. The rearrangement joins TRBV24-1 to TRBJ2-1, with no clear D. CDR1 is KGHDR and CDR2 is SFDVKD in the germline V gene. Trimming shortened V by 5 bases and J by 5 bases, and 3 bases separated the two germline ends. The CDR3 has 11 amino acids. CDR3 residues: CATSVDNEQFF. CDR3 coding DNA: TGTGCCACCAGTGTTGACAATGAGCAGTTCTTC.

This clonotype has a count of ten or more. J is TRBJ2-7 and V is TRBV5-1; D is perhaps TRBD1 (6 bases). The CDR3 is 13 residues long. With 0 bases removed from V and 5 bases from J, the gap between germline ends came to 9 bases. Germline-derived CDR1 and CDR2 are SGHRS and YFSETQ. The CDR3 region has the DNA TGCGCCAGCAGCTTGGACAGGGCTGACGAGCAGTACTTC. This codes for CASSLDRADEQYF.

This chain connects TRBV28 to TRBJ2-2; D uncertain. The CDR3 runs 14 residues. Germline V lookup: CDR1 MDHEN, CDR2 SYDVKM. Between the trimmed V and J ends, which lost 3 bases and 8 bases, there was a span of 13 bases. CDR3 bases: TGTGCCAGCAGTTTCCCCAGCTCTCCGGGGGAGCTGTTTTTT. Translated, it gives CASSFPSSPGELFF.

The chain combines TRBV5-1 with TRBJ2-2; D may be TRBD1 or TRBD2 (5 bases each). The CDR3 covers 15 residues. CDR1 is SGHRS, CDR2 YFSETQ, per germline. V lost 0 bases and J 6 bases, leaving 12 bases between the germline ends. CDR3: CASSLGPRGAGELFF. DNA of the CDR3: TGCGCCAGCAGCTTGGGGCCTCGAGGGGCCGGGGAGCTGTTTTTT.

The chain employs TRBV9 and TRBJ1-6, with 10 bases aligning to TRBD1. The CDR3 extends over 16 amino acids. The V and J ends lost 3 bases and 7 bases, in that order; junction bases with no gene match: 7. CDR1 is SGDLS, CDR2 YYNGEE, per germline. The CDR3 region is CASSGTPGQGNSPLHF. CDR3 DNA: TGTGCCAGCAGCGGTACACCGGGACAGGGGAATTCACCCCTCCACTTT.

Notes on this clonotype: A much larger clone differs by one base, so this may be a read error. V gene TRBV6-2 or TRBV6-3 combines with J gene TRBJ1-2; a weak D match, TRBD1 (6 bases). The CDR3 has 14 residues. Trimming cost V 3 bases and J 2 bases, with 10 bases left between them. Germline V gives CDR1 MNHEY, CDR2 SVGEGT. This CDR3 is CASSYGDINYGYTF. In DNA, the CDR3 is TGTGCCAGCAGTTATGGGGACATCAACTATGGCTACACCTTC.

This clonotype was detected ten times or more. The chain has TRBV5-1 and TRBJ1-1; D unclear. The V gene's germline CDR1 is SGHRS and CDR2 YFSETQ. The CDR3 extends over 13 amino acids. Trimming removed 4 bases at V and 3 bases at J, with 10 bases between. CDR3 region: CASSPIGDTEAFF. The CDR3 region has the DNA TGCGCCAGCAGCCCGATCGGGGACACTGAAGCTTTCTTT.

This clonotype has more than one count but fewer than ten. The chain links TRBV28 to TRBJ2-3; 8 bases align to TRBD2. This CDR3 contains 15 residues. Unmatched junction bases numbered 6, after V lost 6 bases and J lost 1 base. The V gene's germline CDR1 is MDHEN and CDR2 SYDVKM. CDR3 DNA sequence: TGTGCCAGCAGCTCGGGGGGGTGGGGCACAGATACGCAGTATTTT. It is translated as CASSSGGWGTDTQYF.

The chain links TRBV28 to TRBJ2-7, with D possibly being TRBD2 (6 bases). In germline, CDR1 is MDHEN, CDR2 SYDVKM. This CDR3 spans 12 amino acids. Deletions cut 3 bases from V and 5 bases from J, with 8 bases between. The CDR3 sequence: CASSFTGDEQYF. The CDR3 region has the DNA TGTGCCAGCAGTTTTACGGGGGACGAGCAGTACTTC.

The chain combines TRBV15 with TRBJ2-4, with D perhaps assigned TRBD1 or TRBD2 (5 bases each). Germline V gives CDR1 LNHNV, CDR2 YYDKDF (reference sequence). This CDR3 region has 15 residues. Trimming took 8 bases from V and 7 from J, leaving 21 bases between them. The DNA of the CDR3 is TGTGCCACCCGGGACCTCACGGTGGTTGGGAACATTCAGTACTTC. Residues: CATRDLTVVGNIQYF.

A note on this clonotype: A much larger clonotype is one base distant, so this may be a read error. The chain employs TRBV3-1 and TRBJ2-3; unclear D gene. This CDR3 contains 15 residues. With 2 bases removed from V and 3 bases from J, the gap between germline ends came to 12 bases. Germline V gives CDR1 LGHDT, CDR2 YNNKEL (reference sequence). The CDR3 here is CASSQKRLATDTQYF. The CDR3 region has the DNA TGTGCCAGCAGCCAAAAGAGGTTAGCTACAGATACGCAGTATTTT.

The chain links TRBV20-1 to TRBJ2-1; 12 bases match TRBD2. The CDR3 totals 15 residues. CDR1 and CDR2 (germline): DFQATT, SNEGSKA (reference sequence). V dropped 5 bases and J dropped 8; count of bases not matched to a gene: 10. The CDR3 DNA reads as TGCAGTGCTCTAGGCCCTAGCGGGGGGGCCGATGAGCAGTTCTTC. Amino acid sequence: CSALGPSGGADEQFF.

V and J are TRBV7-8 and TRBJ2-5, with 11 bases that match TRBD2. This CDR3 contains 15 residues. V lost 5 bases to trimming and J lost 7 bases; unmatched junction nucleotides: 9. Germline-derived CDR1 and CDR2 are SGHVS and FQNEAQ. CDR3 in amino acids: CASSPLAGGPGTQYF. As DNA, the CDR3 is TGTGCCAGCAGCCCTTTAGCGGGGGGGCCTGGGACCCAGTACTTC.

This clonotype occurred many times. This chain joins TRBV7-3 and TRBJ2-5; 9 bases align to TRBD1. The J segment lost 5 bases and the V segment lost 1 base, leaving 5 bases of the junction unmatched. The germline V gene has CDR1 SGHTA and CDR2 FQGTGA. The CDR3 length is 15 residues. For the CDR3, the DNA is TGTGCCAGCAGCTTAAATGGTGGACAGGGGGAGACCCAGTACTTC. Translation gives CASSLNGGQGETQYF.